Shown below are 17 T cell receptor beta chains from a single sample sequenced in a study of OX40 agonist ivuxolimab in advanced cancers. Only in-frame clones appear in the TCRdb table, and some are missing; sequencing was by immunoSEQ multiplex PCR. The profile shows about 35,000 clones, over 90% of them singletons. This specimen consisted of CD4+ or CD8+ T cells sorted from blood, obtained in a trial of the OX40 agonist ivuxolimab. Every receptor here comes from an adult with an advanced solid tumor such as melanoma, head and neck, liver or kidney cancer.

This chain uses TRBV5-1 with TRBJ2-2; D may be TRBD2 (5 bases). From germline, CDR1 is SGHRS and CDR2 YFSETQ. This CDR3 spans 15 amino acids. Trimming removed 2 bases at V and 0 bases at J, with 8 bases between. The CDR3 region is CASSFLAANTGELFF. In DNA, the CDR3 is TGCGCCAGCAGCTTTCTAGCAGCGAACACCGGGGAGCTGTTTTTT.

This clone was counted a single time. This chain joins TRBV25-1 and TRBJ1-6; TRBD1 matches at 8 bases. The ends lost 4 bases at V and 7 bases at J; junction bases unmatched: 3. CDR1 and CDR2 (germline): MGHDK, SYGVNS. The CDR3 spans 14 residues. For the CDR3, the DNA is TGTGCCAGCAGTGTGGACAGGGACAATTCACCCCTCCACTTT. This codes for CASSVDRDNSPLHF.

The chain uses TRBV25-1 and TRBJ1-6; TRBD1 is a possible D gene (5 bases). Trimming pared 4 bases from V and 10 bases from J, leaving 20 bases between. CDR1 is MGHDK, CDR2 SYGVNS, per germline. There are 16 residues in the CDR3. CDR3 region: CASSAGVDRWQSPLHF. The CDR3 bases are TGTGCCAGCAGTGCCGGCGTTGACAGATGGCAATCACCCCTCCACTTT.

The V gene is TRBV30, the J gene TRBJ2-2; the match to TRBD2 covers 8 bases. V lost 0 bases, J lost 5 bases, and 5 bases stayed unmatched. The CDR3 runs to 15 residues. Germline CDR1 reads GTSNPN; CDR2 reads SVGIG (reference sequence). CDR3: CAWSVLAGFTGELFF. In DNA, the CDR3 is TGTGCCTGGAGTGTATTAGCGGGATTTACCGGGGAGCTGTTTTTT.

The J gene is TRBJ1-6, the V gene TRBV2, with 7 bases aligning to TRBD1. The V gene's germline CDR1 is SNHLY and CDR2 FYNNEI. This CDR3 is built from 12 residues. V shed 11 bases, J shed 7 bases, and the junction held 5 bases outside the gene matches. The DNA of the CDR3 is TGTGCCGCCAGGGGGACGAATTCACCCCTCCACTTT. Encoded protein: CAARGTNSPLHF. Full variable domain (rest looked up from reference TRBV2 and TRBJ1-6): EPEVTQTPSHQVTQMGQEVILRCVPISNHLYFYWYRQILGQKVEFLVSFYNNEISEKSEIFDDQFSVERPDGSNFTLKIRSTKLEDSAMYFCAARGTNSPLHFGNGTRLTVT.

The chain joins TRBV7-9 to TRBJ1-2, with a tentative D call TRBD1 (5 bases). Germline lookup yields CDR1 SEHNR and CDR2 FQNEAQ (reference sequence). The CDR3 is made up of 16 amino acids. Trimming stripped 1 base from V and 6 bases from J, with 18 bases between. In DNA, the CDR3 is TGTGCCAGCAGCTTAGACCCCCGACGGCTGGGGCATGGCTACACCTTC. Its protein product is CASSLDPRRLGHGYTF.

This clone was recorded only once. The rearrangement uses TRBV6-5 and TRBJ1-2; D is undetermined. The CDR3 spans 14 residues. The V end lost 2 bases, the J end lost 5 bases, and 12 bases lay between the germline ends. The germline V gene encodes CDR1 MNHEY and CDR2 SVGAGI. The CDR3 loop reads CASSYSQRLYGYTF. In DNA form, the CDR3 reads TGTGCCAGCAGTTACAGCCAGAGACTATATGGCTACACCTTC.

The gene calls are TRBV19 and TRBJ2-5; D might be TRBD1 (5 bases). Germline CDR1 is LNHDA and CDR2 is SQIVND (reference sequence). V was trimmed by 1 base and J by 2 bases, leaving 8 bases between them. The CDR3 is 14 residues long. CDR3 region: CASSIAAGQETQYF. For the CDR3, the DNA is TGTGCCAGTAGTATAGCCGCAGGGCAAGAGACCCAGTACTTC.

In this sample, this clone turned up a few times. The chain employs TRBV19 and TRBJ2-7; perhaps TRBD1 as D (5 bases). The CDR3 length is 16 residues. Per the germline V gene, CDR1 is LNHDA and CDR2 is SQIVND (reference sequence). The V end was cut by 4 bases, the J end by 2 bases, with 18 bases between. CDR3 DNA sequence: TGTGCCAGTAGTACCCGCCTTTGGGGCCCCACCTACGAGCAGTACTTC. Amino acid sequence: CASSTRLWGPTYEQYF. The variable domain in full, completed from reference TRBV19 and TRBJ2-7, reads DGGITQSPKYLFRKEGQNVTLSCEQNLNHDAMYWYRQDPGQGLRLIYYSQIVNDFQKGDIAEGYSVSREKKESFPLTVTSAQKNPTAFYLCASSTRLWGPTYEQYFGPGTRLTVT.

The genes are TRBV7-3 and TRBJ2-3; 11 bases are shared with TRBD2. CDR1 and CDR2 from the germline V gene are SGHTA and FQGTGA. The CDR3 consists of 17 residues. With V trimmed by 2 bases and J by 6 bases, 10 bases remained unmatched. CDR3 amino acids: CASSLSVAGGPRDTQYF. CDR3 in DNA: TGTGCCAGCAGCTTATCCGTAGCGGGGGGGCCGCGGGATACGCAGTATTTT.

The chain uses TRBV6-6 and TRBJ2-5; D gene ambiguous. Germline loops: CDR1 MNHNY, CDR2 SVGAGI (reference sequence). V lost 1 base and J lost 5, with 8 bases in between. The CDR3 has 13 residues. The CDR3, as DNA: TGTGCCAGCAGTTACTGGGATTCGGAGACCCAGTACTTC. Its protein is CASSYWDSETQYF.

This chain joins TRBV9 and TRBJ2-3; possibly TRBD1 for D (6 bases). Germline-derived CDR1 and CDR2 are SGDLS and YYNGEE. Between the trimmed V and J ends, which lost 3 bases and 2 bases, there was a span of 13 bases. The CDR3 is made up of 15 amino acids. The chain's CDR3 is CASSETDRYTDTQYF. CDR3 coding DNA: TGTGCCAGCAGCGAAACGGACAGATACACAGATACGCAGTATTTT.

The J gene is TRBJ1-3, the V gene TRBV7-9, with TRBD1 identical over 7 bases. The ends lost 4 bases at V and 2 bases at J; junction bases unmatched: 2. Germline V gene data show CDR1 as SEHNR and CDR2 as FQNEAQ (reference sequence). The CDR3 contains 14 residues. CDR3 sequence: CASSSGGPGNTIYF. CDR3 nucleotide sequence: TGTGCCAGCAGCTCAGGGGGACCTGGAAACACCATATATTTT.

The V gene is TRBV27, the J gene TRBJ1-2, with TRBD1 matching over 7 bases. Germline V lookup: CDR1 MNHEY, CDR2 SMNVEV (reference sequence). This CDR3 contains 15 residues. The J segment lost 4 bases and the V segment lost 6 bases, leaving 11 bases of the junction unmatched. The CDR3 sequence is CASRHDRDSTYGYTF. CDR3 nucleotide sequence: TGTGCCAGCAGACACGACAGGGACTCGACCTATGGCTACACCTTC.

CDR3 region: CASSDSYEQYF. The CDR3 DNA is TGTGCGTCCTCAGACTCCTACGAGCAGTACTTC. The chain couples TRBV19 to TRBJ2-7; D is uncertain. Germline V lookup: CDR1 LNHDA, CDR2 SQIVND (reference sequence). The CDR3 contains 11 residues.

The rearrangement joins TRBV7-2 to TRBJ2-5; 10 bases fit TRBD1. Germline assignment: CDR1 SGHTA and CDR2 FQGNSA. CDR3 length equals 16 residues. The junction had 8 bases not matched to a gene; V was cut back by 5 bases and J by 2 bases. Here the CDR3 DNA reads TGTGCCAGCAGCATCTCACCGGGACAGGGGCAAGAGACCCAGTACTTC. Its protein product is CASSISPGQGQETQYF.

The rearrangement uses TRBV6-1 and TRBJ2-3; D not certain. V was pared by 6 bases and J by 5 bases, with 12 bases between. The CDR3 length is 13 residues. Germline CDR1 reads MNHNS; CDR2 reads SASEGT. The DNA for the CDR3 is TGTGCCAGCAGGGCCCTATCGGGAGATACGCAGTATTTT. Protein product: CASRALSGDTQYF.